What follows describes a single T cell receptor beta chain. Antigen: not known. The entry originates in a study of monozygotic twins with inflammatory bowel disease. Study results and limitations: Evidence did not back any single strong signal or clonotype linked to IBD. Healthy co-twins had higher TCRbeta inverse Simpson diversity than their IBD twins.

TCRdb re-called the 5' RACE reads and shows each CDR3 protein once, DNA omitted. The sample includes under 200,000 distinct CDR3 sequences. The CDR3 loop spans 15 amino acids. Looked up from germline, CDR1 is MNHEY and CDR2 is SVGAGI. This chain connects TRBV6-5 to TRBJ2-1; the TRBD2 assignment by TCRdb is unverifiable without DNA. The sequenced sample consisted of blood. This TCR was sampled from a human donor with ulcerative colitis or Crohn's disease, or a healthy co-twin of an affected twin (not recorded which). The CDR3 sequence: CASSYSRTSGGEQFF.